This TCR beta chain was sequenced in a study of blood T cells in healthy people across ages (dated by TCRdb to about 2015). Notes on the research overall: In model experiments, roughly one uniquely barcoded TCR beta cDNA molecule per two T cells was captured by template switching. The study analyzed two additional independent replicas of 1 million unique cDNA reads from the same blood draw for two donors, one aged 18 to 29 and one aged 80 or older. To track age-related changes in TCR beta repertoire diversity, the study relied on deep sequencing normalized with unique cDNA molecular identifiers. To avoid experimental bias, donors of different ages were randomly spread across the sequencing lanes. Donors were grouped into four age groups: young (average approximately 15 years), middle-aged (under 40), aged (approximately 58) and long-lived (82). What the research found in general, with its limitations: Since profiling was done on bulk unsorted PBMCs, naive and antigen-experienced compartments could not be conclusively compared. Because the CMV infection status of the donors was unknown, age-related changes in expanded clonotypes may potentially have been confounded. The long-lived group showed more naive CD4+ T cells, fewer expanded clones and increased TCR diversity than the aged group, suggesting age selection. A strong correlation was found between observed TCR beta diversity and the percentage of naive T cells measured by flow cytometry. Estimates of total diversity based on one million sequenced T cells were regarded as lower bounds and as underestimates. Observed TCR beta diversity per million T cells fell roughly linearly with age, and a significant reduction was already apparent by age approximately 40.

Systemically healthy Caucasian individuals from Russia, some 38 in total and aged about 6 to 100 years, were included as donors. Approximately 9.3 milliliters of peripheral blood were collected from each donor into EDTA-treated Vacutainer tubes. Ficoll-Paque density-gradient centrifugation was used to isolate PBMCs, with at least 6.5 million per sample. Total RNA, at least 5 micrograms per sample, was extracted from PBMCs with Trizol reagent. Naive CD45RAhigh/CD27high T cell percentages were measured by flow cytometry on a PBMC aliquot from every donor. Preparation of the library involved 5' RACE. Instrument on record: Illumina HiSeq 2500. A second PCR of roughly 7 to 11 cycles was performed with a sample-barcoded 5' primer and a J-beta primer mix. A template-switch 5' adaptor carrying 12 random nucleotides introduced a unique molecular identifier onto each TCR beta cDNA molecule. Each sample yielded at least 3 million CDR3-containing paired-end reads. The Mint cDNA synthesis kit, primed by a TRBC-specific oligonucleotide, was used to synthesize first-strand cDNA from all RNA. All cDNA was treated with uracil-DNA glycosylase and then went through a first 18-cycle PCR with the universal primers M1SS and BC2_uni_R. The paper's data handling went like this. Normalization of each sample was performed by random selection of 1 million high-quality reads, each carrying a distinct molecular identifier. Instead of being binned into consensus sequences, reads with shared molecular identifiers were discarded. MiTCR, set to a Q25 quality threshold and the strictest error-elimination algorithm, was used for CDR3 identification, clonotype clustering and error correction. Lower-bound total TCR beta diversity was estimated with a nonparametric unseen species model using Euler transformation. Clones were called with MiXCR by TCRdb after fastp trimmed the public reads at Q25, and only in-frame beta chains were retained. Each entry merges the rows of one CDR3 protein and shows their most common DNA and genes. These V and J calls originate from TCRdb's pipeline instead of the authors' own analysis. Within this sample are about 630,000 distinct CDR3 sequences, with roughly 21% of them counted one time only. Approximately 3.6% of the sample is held by the ten biggest clonotypes.

As concerns this clonotype: This receptor's antigen is unknown. No base quality information exists; no much larger clone differs at one position.

The germline V gene (reference sequence) provides CDR1 DFQATT and CDR2 SNEGSKA. The junction shows trimming of 1 base on V and 4 bases on J, and the gene matches do not reach 2 bases of it. Spanning cysteine to phenylalanine, the CDR3 consists of 14 amino acids. Of all the DNA, just the CDR3 is kept, 42 bases in frame from base 1. This chain is built from TRBV20-1 and TRBJ1-2, and 11 junction bases match TRBD1. This TCR was sampled from a man aged 65 to 85 in good health. The specimen sequenced was blood. The CDR3 region has the sequence CSARGTGGFYGYTF. The DNA is TGCAGTGCTAGAGGGACAGGGGGCTTCTATGGCTACACCTTC.